This note documents a single TCR beta chain sequence. What it binds is unknown. Reverse transcribing all isolated RNA meant expressed TCRB transcripts were sequenced. Samples of naive, central memory and regulatory T cells yielded a mean of approximately 3.9 million reads. Produced via immunoSEQ multiplex PCR; TCRdb's table is partial and in-frame only. The sample comprises around 400,000 clones, approximately 16% of which are singletons, and about 0.019% rests with the top ten. The CDR3 runs 13 residues. Trimming took 1 base from V and 15 from J, leaving 16 bases between them. Germline CDR1 is LGHNA and CDR2 is YSLEER. The data belong to a study of beta chain features in type 1 diabetes. General study results and limits: The influence of HLA type on TCRB rearrangement stayed undetermined. For type 1 diabetes patients, VDJ junctions showed fewer insertions and more deletions. PCR might favor shorter templates, but any such skew would affect patients and controls equally.

The sequence was collected from a woman aged 18-35 years in good health. Material for sequencing was naive CD4+ T cells from blood. V is TRBV4-3 and J is TRBJ2-1; D remains unclear. The CDR3 DNA reads as TGCGCCAGCAGCCAAGCGGAGTCACGTAGTCTGTTCTTC. Translating gives CASSQAESRSLFF.